This entry lists 14 T cell receptor beta chains sequenced from one sample in a study of blood T cells in healthy people across ages. Alongside a J-beta primer mix, a sample-barcoded 5' primer served in a second PCR lasting about 7 to 11 cycles. TCRdb called the 5' RACE reads again in MiXCR, with one record for every CDR3 protein. The data show about 930,000 distinct CDR3 sequences, with 25% to 35% seen just once and 10% held by the top ten. The same sample was also studied in work on T cells of mothers and their children.

Sample: blood. Receptors originate from a woman in her thirties or forties in good health.

A word on this clonotype: A read error may produce the germline difference seen at one junction end. V is TRBV7-8 and J is TRBJ2-5, with 7 bases fitting TRBD1. The CDR3 length is 16 residues. The germline V gene encodes CDR1 SGHVS and CDR2 FQNEAQ. As DNA, the CDR3 is TGTGCCAGCAGCTTAAGGGACAGCCCTAACCAGGAGACCCAGTACTTC. Translated, it gives CASSLRDSPNQETQYF.

The chain uses TRBV28 and TRBJ1-5; no definite D call. V shed 3 bases and J shed 2 bases, with 17 bases lying between them. The CDR3 covers 17 residues. From germline, CDR1 is MDHEN and CDR2 SYDVKM. The CDR3 DNA reads as TGTGCCAGCAGTTTTGCGTCGGTGGGTCCCGGCAATCAGCCCCAGCATTTT. Translating it yields CASSFASVGPGNQPQHF. Full variable domain (missing parts from reference TRBV28 and TRBJ1-5): DVKVTQSSRYLVKRTGEKVFLECVQDMDHENMFWYRQDPGLGLRLIYFSYDVKMKEKGDIPEGYSVSREKKERFSLILESASTNQTSMYLCASSFASVGPGNQPQHFGDGTRLSIL.

On this clonotype itself: A much larger clone lies one base from this, so it may be a read error. J is TRBJ2-3 and V is TRBV5-1; TRBD2 aligns across 7 bases. Losses at the gene ends were 0 bases for V and 2 bases for J; bases not matched to a gene: 6. CDR1 is SGHRS and CDR2 is YFSETQ in the germline V gene. CDR3 length equals 16 residues. The DNA for the CDR3 is TGCGCCAGCAGCTTGGAGGAAGGGACTACCACAGATACGCAGTATTTT. Translation: CASSLEEGTTTDTQYF.

This clonotype was counted many times. The chain employs TRBV7-2 and TRBJ1-1, with 7 nucleotides matching TRBD1. After removal of 4 bases from V and 6 bases from J, the junction contained 8 bases not matched to a gene. This CDR3 comprises 14 residues. CDR1 SGHTA and CDR2 FQGNSA come from the germline V gene. The CDR3 here is CASSSTGLIAEAFF. DNA for the CDR3: TGTGCCAGCAGCTCGACAGGGTTGATCGCTGAAGCTTTCTTT.

This clonotype was recorded a few times. The rearrangement joins TRBV30 to TRBJ2-7, with 16 bases identical to TRBD2. TRBJ2-5 matches the DNA end more closely, so the J call is doubtful. CDR3 length equals 17 residues. From germline, CDR1 is GTSNPN and CDR2 SVGIG (reference sequence). CDR3 DNA sequence: TGTGCCTGGAGTCTTGGGGGACTAGCGGGGGGGCAAGAGACCCAGTACTTC. This sequence encodes CAWSLGGLAGGQETQYF.

This chain connects TRBV3-1 to TRBJ2-1; 8 bases match TRBD2. Losses at the gene ends were 3 bases for V and 4 bases for J; bases not matched to a gene: 17. The CDR3 runs 19 residues. Germline V gives CDR1 LGHDT, CDR2 YNNKEL (reference sequence). The CDR3 DNA reads as TGTGCCAGCAGCCATGCAAATGTCCGAGCGGGGGTGGGGTACAATGAGCAGTTCTTC. Translating it yields CASSHANVRAGVGYNEQFF.

This chain's CDR3 is CASSLTGGREQYF. CDR3 bases: TGTGCCAGCAGCTTGACAGGGGGGAGAGAGCAGTACTTC. The chain is built from TRBV11-2 and TRBJ2-7; 9 positions agree with TRBD1. J gave up 7 bases and V 3 bases, and 4 bases lay outside the gene matches. The germline gives CDR1 SGHAT, CDR2 FQNNGV. The length of the CDR3 is 13 residues.

The rearrangement joins TRBV20-1 to TRBJ2-5; tentative D call: TRBD2 (7 bases). Germline V lookup: CDR1 DFQATT, CDR2 SNEGSKA (reference sequence). This CDR3 comprises 15 residues. The CDR3 bases are TGCAGGTGTGGCCCCCCGGGGGGCAACCGAGAGACCCAGTACTTC. Protein: CRCGPPGGNRETQYF.

The V call is TRBV2, the J call TRBJ2-1; D uncertain. In germline, CDR1 is SNHLY, CDR2 FYNNEI. This CDR3 comprises 14 residues. V shed 0 bases and J shed 4 bases, with 7 bases lying between them. In DNA form, the CDR3 reads TGTGCCAGCAGTGAAGCGTTGGGTTACAATGAGCAGTTCTTC. This sequence encodes CASSEALGYNEQFF.

The chain has TRBV29-1 and TRBJ2-7; no reliable D call. The CDR3 spans 12 residues. V lost 3 bases, J lost 7 bases, and 13 bases lay in between. Germline lookup yields CDR1 SQVTM and CDR2 ANQGSEA. The CDR3 here is CSVDAGGREQYF. The CDR3, as DNA: TGCAGCGTTGACGCCGGTGGTCGTGAGCAGTACTTC.

This clonotype was seen ten or more times. The chain uses TRBV27 and TRBJ2-7; no definite D call. Germline V gives CDR1 MNHEY, CDR2 SMNVEV (reference sequence). The CDR3 has 12 amino acids. Trimming pared 6 bases from V and 6 bases from J, leaving 12 bases between. The CDR3 reads CASSPMDGEQYF. The CDR3 nucleotides read TGTGCCAGCAGCCCTATGGACGGCGAGCAGTACTTC.

This clonotype was seen only a few times. The chain couples TRBV9 to TRBJ2-6; no clear D. The V and J ends lost 4 bases and 2 bases respectively, with 13 bases between them. Germline-derived CDR1 and CDR2 are SGDLS and YYNGEE. This CDR3 has 16 amino acids. The CDR3 coding sequence is TGTGCCAGCAGCCCCCATGGTGGGGCTGGGGCCAACGTCCTGACTTTC. Translated: CASSPHGGAGANVLTF.

In the case of this clonotype: An end of the junction does not agree with germline; a read error may underlie this. The V and J genes are TRBV12-3 or TRBV12-4 and TRBJ2-1, with no clear D. The CDR3 extends over 15 amino acids. The CDR3 spells CTSSLGGLTYNEQFF. CDR3 bases: TGTACCAGCAGTTTAGGCGGATTAACCTACAATGAGCAGTTCTTC.

The V and J genes are TRBV28 and TRBJ2-7, with a tentative D call TRBD1 (5 bases). Per germline, CDR1 MDHEN and CDR2 SYDVKM. This CDR3 is built from 14 residues. Trimming left V 4 bases short and J 2 bases short, with 12 bases between. The CDR3 DNA reads as TGTGCCAGCAGTTGTGGGGCGACCCCCTACGAGCAGTACTTC. Protein product: CASSCGATPYEQYF.